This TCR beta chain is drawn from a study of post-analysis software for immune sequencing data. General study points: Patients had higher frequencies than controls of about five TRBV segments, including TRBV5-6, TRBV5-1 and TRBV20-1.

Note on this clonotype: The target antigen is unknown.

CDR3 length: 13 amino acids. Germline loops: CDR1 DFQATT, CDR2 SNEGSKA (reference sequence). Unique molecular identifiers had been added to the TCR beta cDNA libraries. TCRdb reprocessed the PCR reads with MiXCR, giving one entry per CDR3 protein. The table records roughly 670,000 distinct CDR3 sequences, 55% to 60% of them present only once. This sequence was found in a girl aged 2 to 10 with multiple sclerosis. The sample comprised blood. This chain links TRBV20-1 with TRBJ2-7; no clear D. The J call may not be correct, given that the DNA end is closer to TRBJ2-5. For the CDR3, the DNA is TGCAGTGCTAGAGGGGGATATCGGGAGACCCAGTACTTC. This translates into CSARGGYRETQYF.